This TCR beta chain was obtained from a study of cytomegalovirus exposure and HLA in healthy donors. The CDR3 runs to 12 residues. Trimming removed 3 bases from V and 9 bases from J, with 11 bases in between. Germline V gene lookup returns CDR1 KGHSH and CDR2 LQKENI. Sequencing used immunoSEQ multiplex PCR; TCRdb keeps in-frame clones, though not all of them. The sample includes 50,000 to 65,000 clones, roughly 87% of them seen just once. From the approximately 120-subject validation cohort, which was separate from the roughly 690-subject first cohort, the donors were drawn. The source of this sequence is a woman under 30 in good health and CMV-seropositive. The specimen was PBMCs. This rearrangement joins TRBV18 to TRBJ1-2; D is uncertain. The CDR3 reads CASSPWGVSYTF. The CDR3, as DNA: TGTGCCAGCTCACCCTGGGGAGTTAGCTACACCTTC.